This T cell receptor beta chain stems from a study of Ad26.COV2.S vaccination and SARS-CoV-2 variants. For the study at large: Doses of Ad26.COV2.S were injected into muscle once or twice, 56 days apart.

Germline CDR1 reads LGHNT; CDR2 reads FRNRAP. Trimming shortened V by 6 bases and J by 2 bases, and 10 bases separated the two germline ends. The CDR3 totals 14 residues. Treatment reported: 19 received Ad26.COV2.S at low or high dose, single or two shots; about 5 received placebo; per-sample allocation not given. Specimen acquisition occurred on day 63 following the initial vaccine or placebo injection. Donation came from an adult in Boston who was aged 18-55 years. As its vector, the vaccine had Ad26, which expressed Wuhan-strain SARS-CoV-2 spike. The method was immunoSEQ multiplex PCR; TCRdb's version includes in-frame clones alone and lacks a portion of them. The sample lists roughly 400,000 clones; approximately 91% were seen once.

Sequenced here: peripheral blood, sampled in a trial of Ad26.COV2.S vaccine versus placebo. The TCR was taken from a person aged 18 to 59 who received the Ad26.COV2.S COVID-19 vaccine or a placebo. The chain is built from TRBV12-5 and TRBJ2-2, with D possibly matching TRBD1 (6 bases). The CDR3 DNA is TGTGCTAGTGGGATGGGACAAAACACCGGGGAGCTGTTTTTT. Translation gives CASGMGQNTGELFF.